A selection of T cell receptor beta chains follows, all from one sample in a study of cytomegalovirus exposure and HLA in healthy donors. The method was immunoSEQ multiplex PCR; TCRdb's version includes in-frame clones alone and lacks a portion of them. The sample carries roughly 200,000 clones, about 80% recorded once. Sequencing was performed on PBMCs. These receptors were taken from a woman aged 30 to 39 in good health and CMV-seropositive. Both conserved end residues are part of each CDR3. D genes are given only for firm matches. Clone size is given for some rows only: seen once, a few or many times, or a class if the clone is expanded.

-,TRBD1,TRBV18,15,TRBJ2-5,TGTGCCAGCTCAGCCGGGACAGGGAGCCAAGAGACCCAGTACTTC,CASSAGTGSQETQYF
-,-,TRBV7-9,13,TRBJ2-7,TGTGCCAGCAGCTTAGGGGAGCTCTACGAGCAGTACTTC,CASSLGELYEQYF
-,-,TRBV11-2,17,TRBJ1-4,TGTGCCAGCAGCTTTTCTACTCCCGGGACTCAGAATGAAAAACTGTTTTTT,CASSFSTPGTQNEKLFF
-,-,TRBV4-3,15,TRBJ1-2,TGCGCCAGCAGCCAAGATAAGGAGGAAGATTATGGCTACACCTTC,CASSQDKEEDYGYTF
once,-,TRBV5-6,16,TRBJ2-4,TGTGCCAGCAGCGATTGGACTAAAGAGGCCAAAAACATTCAGTACTTC,CASSDWTKEAKNIQYF
few,TRBD1,TRBV15,15,TRBJ1-2,TGTGCCACCAGCAGATCCCCTCGGGACAGCCTTGGCTACACCTTC,CATSRSPRDSLGYTF
once,TRBD1,TRBV5-1,17,TRBJ2-7,TGCGCCAGCAGCTTTTCATTCCGTGGGCAGGGGGCTTACGAGCAGTACTTC,CASSFSFRGQGAYEQYF
-,TRBD1,TRBV28,16,TRBJ1-1,TGTGCCAGCAGTTTACTCCCCGGGACAGGGATCACTGAAGCTTTCTTT,CASSLLPGTGITEAFF
once,TRBD1,TRBV18,15,TRBJ1-5,TGTGCCAGCTCACGCTTGGGACAGGGGAATCAGCCCCAGCATTTT,CASSRLGQGNQPQHF
-,TRBD1,TRBV4-1,16,TRBJ1-1,TGCGCCAGCAGCCCCTCCTCGACAGGGTCGAACACTGAAGCTTTCTTT,CASSPSSTGSNTEAFF
-,TRBD1,TRBV5-1,15,TRBJ1-3,TGCGCCAGCAGCTTGCTACAGGGGGCTATGGACACCATATATTTT,CASSLLQGAMDTIYF
-,-,TRBV28,13,TRBJ2-7,TGTGCCAGCAGTTGGAGAGGCTCCTACGAGCAGTACTTC,CASSWRGSYEQYF
-,TRBD2,TRBV7-2,14,TRBJ2-5,TGTGCCAGCAGCTTAGACGGTAGCGGGGGGACCCAGTACTTC,CASSLDGSGGTQYF
-,TRBD2,TRBV4-2,17,TRBJ2-1,TGTGCCAGCAGCCAAGTTTCGGCTAGCGGGGGGGCCAATGAGCAGTTCTTC,CASSQVSASGGANEQFF